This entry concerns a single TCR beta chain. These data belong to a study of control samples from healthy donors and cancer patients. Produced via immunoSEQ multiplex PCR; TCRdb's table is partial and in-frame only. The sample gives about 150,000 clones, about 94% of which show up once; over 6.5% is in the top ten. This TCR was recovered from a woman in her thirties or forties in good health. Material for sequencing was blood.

The CDR3 coding sequence is TGTGCCAGCAGCTTAGACAGTCTCTATGGCTACACCTTC. It encodes CASSLDSLYGYTF. The chain is built from TRBV5-4 and TRBJ1-2, with D possibly being TRBD1 (5 bases). V dropped 2 bases and J dropped 4 bases, with 9 bases sitting between them. This CDR3 is built from 13 residues. The germline gives CDR1 SGHNT, CDR2 YYREEE (reference sequence).